The clone carrying this TCR beta chain has only a few counts. Healthy bone marrow donors supplied every sample. The data derive from a study of cytomegalovirus exposure and HLA in healthy donors. Study background: A prior analysis found more than 90 million unique TCR beta sequences from around 180 million T cells.

13 Jbeta primers and 60 Vbeta primers were used for the PCR. Profiled with immunoSEQ multiplex PCR; TCRdb holds only in-frame clones, not every one. The sample records 95,000 to 110,000 clones, approximately 76% being singletons. The sequence was collected from a man aged 18 to 29 in good health and CMV-seronegative. The sample was PBMCs.

This CDR3 reads CSVIPGLDQPQHF. CDR3 DNA: TGCAGCGTTATACCAGGGTTGGATCAGCCCCAGCATTTT. This rearrangement joins TRBV29-1 to TRBJ1-5; perhaps TRBD1 as D (5 bases). The CDR3 contains 13 residues. The germline V gene encodes CDR1 SQVTM and CDR2 ANQGSEA. Trimming took 5 bases from V and 5 from J, leaving 13 bases between them.